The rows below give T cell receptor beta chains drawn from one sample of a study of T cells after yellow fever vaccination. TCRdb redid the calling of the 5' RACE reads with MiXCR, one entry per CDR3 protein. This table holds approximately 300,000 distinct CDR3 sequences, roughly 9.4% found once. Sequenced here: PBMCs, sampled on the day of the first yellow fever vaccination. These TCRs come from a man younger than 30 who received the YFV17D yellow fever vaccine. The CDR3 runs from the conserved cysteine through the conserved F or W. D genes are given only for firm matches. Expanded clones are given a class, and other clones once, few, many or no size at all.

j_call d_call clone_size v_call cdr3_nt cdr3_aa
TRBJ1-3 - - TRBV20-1 TGCAGTGCTGACTCCGGGGCTAGCTCTGGAAACACCATATATTTT CSADSGASSGNTIYF
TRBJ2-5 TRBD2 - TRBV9 TGTGCCAGCAGCCAGCGGGGGGGCCCGGAGACCCAGTACTTC CASSQRGGPETQYF
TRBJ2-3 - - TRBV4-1 TGCGCCAGCAGCCAAGACCCGACTCCGGCCGGGGGATCGAGCACAGATACGCAGTATTTT CASSQDPTPAGGSSTDTQYF
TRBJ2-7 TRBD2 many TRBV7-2 TGTGCCAGCAGTTCGCAGCGGGGGAACTACGAGCAGTACTTC CASSSQRGNYEQYF
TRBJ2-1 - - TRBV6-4 TGTGCCAGCAGTGATCGATCCGCAGCCCATTACAATGAGCAGTTCTTC CASSDRSAAHYNEQFF
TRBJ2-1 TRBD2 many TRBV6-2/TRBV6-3 TGTGCCAGCAGTTACGGGCTTAGCGGGGGGGTCCAGCAGTTCTTC CASSYGLSGGVQQFF
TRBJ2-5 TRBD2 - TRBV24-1 TGTGCCACCAGTGCCCTAGGGCTAGCGGGGGAGACCCAGTACTTC CATSALGLAGETQYF
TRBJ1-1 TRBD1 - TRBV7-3 TGTGCCAGCAGCTTAAACAGGGGTGAAGCTTTCTTT CASSLNRGEAFF
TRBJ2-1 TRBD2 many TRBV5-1 TGCGCCAGCAGATTTAGCGGGGACTCCTACAATGAGCAGTTCTTC CASRFSGDSYNEQFF
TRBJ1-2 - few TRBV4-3 TGCGCCAGCAGCCTTTCGGGATCAGGGGCCAGCTATGGCTACACCTTC CASSLSGSGASYGYTF
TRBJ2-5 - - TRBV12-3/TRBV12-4 TGTGCCAGCAGTTCCCTCGGGGTGGCGGAGACCCAGTACTTC CASSSLGVAETQYF
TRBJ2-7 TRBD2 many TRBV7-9 TGTGCCAGCAGCCCTAGCGGGGGGCTCACAGCCTACGAGCAGTACTTC CASSPSGGLTAYEQYF
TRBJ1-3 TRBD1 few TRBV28 TGTGCCTCACAGGGGACCTCTGGAAACACCATATATTTT CASQGTSGNTIYF
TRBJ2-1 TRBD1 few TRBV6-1 TGTGCCAGCACCACAGGAGGCAGGGGGCGGAATGAGCAGTTCTTC CASTTGGRGRNEQFF
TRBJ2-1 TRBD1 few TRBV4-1 TGCGCCAGCAGCCCCGAGACAGGGAGCTCCTACAATGAGCAGTTCTTC CASSPETGSSYNEQFF
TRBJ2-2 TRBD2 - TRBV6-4 TGTGCCAGCAGTGACTCAACAAGCGGGGGAACCGGGGAGCTGTTTTTT CASSDSTSGGTGELFF
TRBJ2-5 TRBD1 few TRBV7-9 TGTGCCAGCAGCCCACCGGGGACAGGGGAGACCCAGTACTTC CASSPPGTGETQYF
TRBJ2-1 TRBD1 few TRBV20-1 TGCAGTGCTAGAGATGGGGACAGGGGAGGGAATGAGCAGTTCTTC CSARDGDRGGNEQFF
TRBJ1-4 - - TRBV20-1 TGCAGTGCTCCCTCGGGCCGCGGAAAAGAAAAACTGTTTTTT CSAPSGRGKEKLFF
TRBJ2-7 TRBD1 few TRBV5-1 TGCGCCAGCAGCTTGGGGGACAGGGTTGGGGAGCAGTACTTC CASSLGDRVGEQYF
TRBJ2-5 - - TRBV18 TGTGCCAGCTCACCACCCCGCAGTCGGGACATACAAGAGACCCAGTACTTC CASSPPRSRDIQETQYF
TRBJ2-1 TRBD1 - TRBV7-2 TGTGCCAGCAGTCTGCTCCGGGACAGGCGTTACAATGAGCAGTTCTTC CASSLLRDRRYNEQFF